Listed here are 10 T cell receptor beta chains from one sample, sequenced in a study of T-cell reconstitution after alpha-beta-depleted transplantation in children. The TCRbeta library incorporated unique molecular identifiers. In TCRdb, the PCR reads were re-called with MiXCR into one record per CDR3 protein. The repertoire holds roughly 570,000 distinct CDR3 sequences, with 27% as singletons. Sequences were derived from PBMCs, sampled before TCRalphabeta/CD19-depleted stem cell transplant. The receptor source for this set is a boy younger than two with Wiskott-Aldrich syndrome, due to receive a stem cell transplant.

V gene TRBV20-1 combines with J gene TRBJ2-2; 7 bases map to TRBD1. The CDR3 loop spans 14 amino acids. J lost 6 bases, V lost 5 bases, and 9 bases had no gene match. Germline V lookup: CDR1 DFQATT, CDR2 SNEGSKA (reference sequence). The CDR3 DNA sequence: TGCAGTGCTGGATACAGGGGAGTAGCCGGGGAGCTGTTTTTT. It yields the protein CSAGYRGVAGELFF.

This clonotype was detected only a few times. The chain combines TRBV30 with TRBJ1-1; 9 nucleotides agree with TRBD1. The V segment lost 5 bases and the J segment 4 bases; nucleotides outside the gene matches: 5. Per the germline V gene, CDR1 is GTSNPN and CDR2 is SVGIG (reference sequence). This CDR3 is 13 amino acids long. The CDR3 DNA reads as TGTGCCTGGGGACAGGGGTTGGGCACTGAAGCTTTCTTT. Protein product: CAWGQGLGTEAFF.

This clonotype was counted once. Here the CDR3 DNA reads TGTGCCAGCAGCTCCGGGACAGGTCCTAAAGACGAGCAGTACTTC. Amino acids: CASSSGTGPKDEQYF. The J gene is TRBJ2-7, the V gene TRBV7-9; TRBD1 aligns across 8 bases. The V segment lost 4 bases and the J segment 5 bases; nucleotides outside the gene matches: 10. The CDR3 runs 15 residues. CDR1 SEHNR and CDR2 FQNEAQ come from the germline V gene (reference sequence). Variable domain in full (rest from reference TRBV7-9 and TRBJ2-7): DTGVSQNPRHKITKRGQNVTFRCDPISEHNRLYWYRQTLGQGPEFLTYFQNEAQLEKSRLLSDRFSAERPKGSFSTLEIQRTEQGDSAMYLCASSSGTGPKDEQYFGPGTRLTVT.

The gene calls are TRBV7-2 and TRBJ2-4, with D uncertain. Trimming removed 4 bases at V and 0 bases at J, with 7 bases between. Per germline, CDR1 SGHTA and CDR2 FQGNSA. There are 14 residues in the CDR3. This CDR3 is CASSSTPAKNIQYF. The CDR3 DNA follows: TGTGCCAGCAGCTCGACGCCAGCCAAAAACATTCAGTACTTC.

This clonotype was counted a few times. This chain links TRBV12-3 or TRBV12-4 with TRBJ2-1, with 9 bases identical to TRBD1. V lost 1 base and J lost 7; bases outside the gene matches: 5. The CDR3 runs 15 residues. The DNA for the CDR3 is TGTGCCAGCAGTTTAGATCGGGACAGGGCGAATGAGCAGTTCTTC. This encodes CASSLDRDRANEQFF.

A few counts support this clonotype. This chain connects TRBV12-3 or TRBV12-4 to TRBJ2-1; D possibly corresponds to TRBD2 (6 bases). V dropped 3 bases and J dropped 2 bases, with 8 bases sitting between them. This CDR3 spans 14 amino acids. The DNA of the CDR3 is TGTGCCAGCAGTTTCTCTAGCGCCTACAATGAGCAGTTCTTC. The encoded protein is CASSFSSAYNEQFF.

J is TRBJ1-1 and V is TRBV5-1; perhaps TRBD1 as D (5 bases). There are 15 residues in the CDR3. The V gene's germline CDR1 is SGHRS and CDR2 YFSETQ. The V and J ends lost 0 bases and 2 bases respectively, with 11 bases between them. The CDR3 coding sequence is TGCGCCAGCAGCTTGGAGAACAGGTTAAACACTGAAGCTTTCTTT. Protein product: CASSLENRLNTEAFF.

The CDR3 protein is CAISASGSHEQYF. CDR3 sequence (DNA): TGTGCCATCAGTGCCAGCGGGAGCCACGAGCAGTACTTC. This rearrangement joins TRBV10-3 to TRBJ2-7, with 8 positions matching TRBD2. J gave up 5 bases and V 4 bases, and 4 bases lay outside the gene matches. CDR1 and CDR2 from the germline V gene are ENHRY and SYGVKD. The CDR3 runs to 13 residues.

The chain has TRBV5-1 and TRBJ2-1, with 10 bases that match TRBD1. Germline assignment: CDR1 SGHRS and CDR2 YFSETQ. The CDR3 is 14 residues long. The V segment lost 3 bases and the J segment 6 bases; nucleotides outside the gene matches: 3. Written as DNA, the CDR3 is TGCGCCAGCAGCTACGGGACAGGGGTCAATGAGCAGTTCTTC. Its translation is CASSYGTGVNEQFF.

This chain connects TRBV5-1 to TRBJ1-4; the D gene is possibly TRBD1 (6 bases). The V end lost 4 bases, the J end lost 8 bases, and 18 bases lay between the germline ends. From germline, CDR1 is SGHRS and CDR2 YFSETQ. This CDR3 has 15 residues. CDR3 in amino acids: CASSKGTILQEKLFF. DNA for the CDR3: TGCGCCAGCAGCAAAGGGACAATCTTACAGGAAAAACTGTTTTTT.